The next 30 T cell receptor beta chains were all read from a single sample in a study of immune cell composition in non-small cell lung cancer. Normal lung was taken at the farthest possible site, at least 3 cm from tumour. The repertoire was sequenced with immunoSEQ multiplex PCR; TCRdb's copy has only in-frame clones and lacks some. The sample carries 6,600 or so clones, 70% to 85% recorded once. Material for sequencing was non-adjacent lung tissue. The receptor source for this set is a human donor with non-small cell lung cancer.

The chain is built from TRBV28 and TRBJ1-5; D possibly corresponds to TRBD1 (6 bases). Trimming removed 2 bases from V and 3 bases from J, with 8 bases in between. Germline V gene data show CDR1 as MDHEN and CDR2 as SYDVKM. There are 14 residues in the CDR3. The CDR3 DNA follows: TGTGCCAGCAGTTTAGGACAGACCAATCAGCCCCAGCATTTT. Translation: CASSLGQTNQPQHF.

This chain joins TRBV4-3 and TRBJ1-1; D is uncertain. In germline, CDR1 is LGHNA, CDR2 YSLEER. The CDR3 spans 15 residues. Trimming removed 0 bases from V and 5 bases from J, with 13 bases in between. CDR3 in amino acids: CASSQDRGRRTEAFF. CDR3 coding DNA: TGCGCCAGCAGCCAAGATCGGGGTAGGAGAACTGAAGCTTTCTTT.

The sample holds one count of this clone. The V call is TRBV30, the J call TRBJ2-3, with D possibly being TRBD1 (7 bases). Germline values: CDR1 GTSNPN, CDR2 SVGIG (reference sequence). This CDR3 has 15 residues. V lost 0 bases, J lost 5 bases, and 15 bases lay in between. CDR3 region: CAWSVGLPGGDTQYF. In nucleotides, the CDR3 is TGTGCCTGGAGTGTGGGACTCCCAGGGGGAGATACGCAGTATTTT. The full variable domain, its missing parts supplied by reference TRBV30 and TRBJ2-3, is SQTIHQWPATLVQPVGSPLSLECTVEGTSNPNLYWYRQAAGRGLQLLFYSVGIGQISSEVPQNLSASRPQDRQFILSSKKLLLSDSGFYLCAWSVGLPGGDTQYFGPGTRLTVL.

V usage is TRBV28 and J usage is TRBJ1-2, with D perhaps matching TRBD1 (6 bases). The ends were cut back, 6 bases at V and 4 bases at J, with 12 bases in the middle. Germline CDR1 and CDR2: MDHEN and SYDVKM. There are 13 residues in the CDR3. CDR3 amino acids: CASRQGPAYGYTF. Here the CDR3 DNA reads TGTGCCAGCAGACAGGGACCGGCCTATGGCTACACCTTC.

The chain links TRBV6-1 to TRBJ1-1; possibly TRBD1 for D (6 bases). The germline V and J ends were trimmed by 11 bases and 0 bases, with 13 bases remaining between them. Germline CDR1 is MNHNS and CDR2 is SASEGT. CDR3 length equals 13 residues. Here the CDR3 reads CACEGVMNTEAFF. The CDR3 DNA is TGTGCCTGCGAGGGGGTCATGAACACTGAAGCTTTCTTT.

The CDR3: CASSFEGVGETQYF. The CDR3 DNA reads as TGTGCCAGCAGCTTCGAGGGAGTGGGAGAGACCCAGTACTTC. The chain couples TRBV7-6 to TRBJ2-5, with a weak D call TRBD2 (5 bases). Germline assignment: CDR1 SGHVS and CDR2 FNYEAQ. This CDR3 is 14 amino acids long. V was cut by 3 bases and J by 4 bases, with 12 bases left in between.

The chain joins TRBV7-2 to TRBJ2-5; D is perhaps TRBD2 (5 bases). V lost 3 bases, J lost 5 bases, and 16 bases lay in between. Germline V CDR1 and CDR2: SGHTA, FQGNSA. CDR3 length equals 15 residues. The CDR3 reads CASSFILSGSETQYF. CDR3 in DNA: TGTGCCAGCAGCTTTATACTATCGGGGTCGGAGACCCAGTACTTC.

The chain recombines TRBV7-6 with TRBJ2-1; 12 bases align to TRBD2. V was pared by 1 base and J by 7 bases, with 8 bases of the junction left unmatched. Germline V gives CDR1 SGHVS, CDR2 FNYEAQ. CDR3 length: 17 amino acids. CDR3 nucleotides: TGTGCCAGCAGCTTAGTCCTGCCTAGCGGGGGGGTAAATGAGCAGTTCTTC. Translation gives CASSLVLPSGGVNEQFF.

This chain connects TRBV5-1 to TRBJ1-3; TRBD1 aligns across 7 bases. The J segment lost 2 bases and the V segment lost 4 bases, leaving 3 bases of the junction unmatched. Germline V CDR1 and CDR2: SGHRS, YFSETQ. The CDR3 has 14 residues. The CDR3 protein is CASSATGPGNTIYF. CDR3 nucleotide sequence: TGCGCCAGCAGCGCGACAGGGCCTGGAAACACCATATATTTT.

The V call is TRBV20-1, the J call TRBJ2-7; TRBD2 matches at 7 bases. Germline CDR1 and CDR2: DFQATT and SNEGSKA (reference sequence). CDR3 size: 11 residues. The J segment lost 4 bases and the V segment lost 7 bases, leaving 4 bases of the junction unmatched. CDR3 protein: CSVVAGYEQYF. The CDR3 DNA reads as TGCAGTGTCGTAGCGGGTTACGAGCAGTACTTC.

The CDR3 DNA follows: TGTGCCAGCTCACAACGGACAGACCCCAATGAGCAGTTCTTC. Protein product: CASSQRTDPNEQFF. V and J are TRBV18 and TRBJ2-1; D might be TRBD1 (6 bases). Deletions cut 4 bases from V and 6 bases from J, with 13 bases between. CDR3 length: 14 residues. Germline loops: CDR1 KGHSH, CDR2 LQKENI.

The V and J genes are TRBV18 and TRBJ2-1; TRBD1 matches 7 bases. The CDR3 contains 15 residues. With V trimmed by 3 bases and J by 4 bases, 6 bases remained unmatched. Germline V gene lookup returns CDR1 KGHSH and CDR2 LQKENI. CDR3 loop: CASSPQDRYYNEQFF. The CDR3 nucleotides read TGTGCCAGCTCACCCCAGGACAGGTATTACAATGAGCAGTTCTTC.

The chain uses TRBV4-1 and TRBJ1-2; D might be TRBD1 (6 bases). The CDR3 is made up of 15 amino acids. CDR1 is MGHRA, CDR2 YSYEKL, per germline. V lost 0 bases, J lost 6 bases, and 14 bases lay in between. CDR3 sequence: CASSQDLGTPHGYTF. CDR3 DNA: TGCGCCAGCAGCCAAGATCTTGGGACACCCCATGGCTACACCTTC.

The CDR3 region is CASSPQGYTGELFF. The CDR3 DNA is TGTGCCAGCAGTCCACAGGGTTACACCGGGGAGCTGTTTTTT. This chain joins TRBV27 and TRBJ2-2; the D gene is possibly TRBD1 (6 bases). V lost 5 bases and J 3 bases, leaving 10 bases between the germline ends. From germline, CDR1 is MNHEY and CDR2 SMNVEV (reference sequence). The CDR3 length is 14 residues.

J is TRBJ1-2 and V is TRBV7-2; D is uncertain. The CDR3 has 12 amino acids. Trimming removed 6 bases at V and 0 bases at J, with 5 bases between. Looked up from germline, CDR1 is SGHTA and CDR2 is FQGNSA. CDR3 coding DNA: TGTGCCAGCAGATTCACTAACTATGGCTACACCTTC. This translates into CASRFTNYGYTF.

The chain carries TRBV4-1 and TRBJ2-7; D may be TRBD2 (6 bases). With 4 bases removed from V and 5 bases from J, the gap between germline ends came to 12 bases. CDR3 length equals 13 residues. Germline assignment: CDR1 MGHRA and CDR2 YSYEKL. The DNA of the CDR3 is TGCGCCAGCAGCCTGAATACGGGGGACGAGCAGTACTTC. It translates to CASSLNTGDEQYF.

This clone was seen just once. CDR3 region: CASSSIAGDSYNEQFF. The CDR3 nucleotides are TGTGCCAGCAGCTCAATAGCGGGAGACTCCTACAATGAGCAGTTCTTC. This chain connects TRBV5-6 to TRBJ2-1, with 9 nucleotides matching TRBD2. Trimming removed 3 bases from V and 0 bases from J; junction bases left unmatched: 4. Germline CDR1 SGHDT, CDR2 YYEEEE. This CDR3 has 16 amino acids.

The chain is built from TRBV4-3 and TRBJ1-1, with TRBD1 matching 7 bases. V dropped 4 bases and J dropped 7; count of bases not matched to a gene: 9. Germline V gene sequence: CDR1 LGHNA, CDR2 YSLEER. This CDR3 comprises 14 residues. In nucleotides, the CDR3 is TGCGCCAGCAGCCGGGCCATAACAGGGGTTGAAGCTTTCTTT. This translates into CASSRAITGVEAFF.

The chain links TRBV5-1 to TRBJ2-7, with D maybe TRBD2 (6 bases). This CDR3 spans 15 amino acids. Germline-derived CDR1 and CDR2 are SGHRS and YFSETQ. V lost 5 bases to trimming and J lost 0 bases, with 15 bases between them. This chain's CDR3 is CASRGGDPLSYEQYF. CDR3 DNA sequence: TGCGCCAGCAGGGGAGGAGACCCCCTCTCCTACGAGCAGTACTTC.

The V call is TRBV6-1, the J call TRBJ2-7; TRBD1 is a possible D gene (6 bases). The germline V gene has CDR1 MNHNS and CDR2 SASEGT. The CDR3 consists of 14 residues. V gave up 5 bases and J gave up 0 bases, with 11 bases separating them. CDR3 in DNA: TGTGCCAGCAGTACCGGGACATCCTCCTACGAGCAGTACTTC. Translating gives CASSTGTSSYEQYF.

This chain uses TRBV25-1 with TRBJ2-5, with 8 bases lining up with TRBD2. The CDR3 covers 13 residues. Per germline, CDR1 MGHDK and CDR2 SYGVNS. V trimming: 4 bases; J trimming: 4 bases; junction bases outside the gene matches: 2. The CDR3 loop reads CASSVGTRETQYF. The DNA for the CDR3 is TGTGCCAGCAGTGTTGGGACTAGAGAGACCCAGTACTTC.

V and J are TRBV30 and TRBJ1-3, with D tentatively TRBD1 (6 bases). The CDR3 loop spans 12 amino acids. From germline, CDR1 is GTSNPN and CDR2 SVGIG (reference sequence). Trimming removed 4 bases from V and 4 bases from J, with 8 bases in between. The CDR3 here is CAWKGTGNTIYF. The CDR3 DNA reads TGTGCCTGGAAGGGGACAGGAAACACCATATATTTT.

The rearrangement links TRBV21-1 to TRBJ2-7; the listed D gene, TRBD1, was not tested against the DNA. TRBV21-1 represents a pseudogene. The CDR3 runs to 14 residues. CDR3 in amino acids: CASSRGQETYEQYF. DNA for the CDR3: TGTGCCAGCAGCAGAGGACAGGAAACCTACGAGCAGTACTTC.

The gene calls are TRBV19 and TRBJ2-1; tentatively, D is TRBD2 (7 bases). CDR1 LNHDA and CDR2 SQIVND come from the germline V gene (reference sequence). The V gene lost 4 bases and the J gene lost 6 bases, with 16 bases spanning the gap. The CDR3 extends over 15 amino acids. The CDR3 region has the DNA TGTGCCAGTAGTAAGGAAAGGGGGGGCCTCAATGAGCAGTTCTTC. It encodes CASSKERGGLNEQFF.

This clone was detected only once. The CDR3 reads CASSLDRGYYNEQFF. The CDR3 DNA sequence: TGCGCCAGCAGCTTGGACAGGGGCTACTACAATGAGCAGTTCTTC. This chain joins TRBV5-1 and TRBJ2-1; 7 bases are a match to TRBD1. V shed 0 bases, J shed 3 bases, and the junction held 3 bases outside the gene matches. Germline V gene sequence: CDR1 SGHRS, CDR2 YFSETQ. The CDR3 extends over 15 amino acids.

CDR3 in DNA: TGTGCCAGCAGCCGTCGACAGGGGGAGACCCAGTACTTC. Amino acid sequence: CASSRRQGETQYF. The chain links TRBV11-1 to TRBJ2-5, with 8 bases matching TRBD1. The trim removed 5 bases at V and 5 bases at J, leaving 4 bases unmatched. The germline V gene has CDR1 SGHAT and CDR2 FQDESV (reference sequence). The length of the CDR3 is 13 residues.

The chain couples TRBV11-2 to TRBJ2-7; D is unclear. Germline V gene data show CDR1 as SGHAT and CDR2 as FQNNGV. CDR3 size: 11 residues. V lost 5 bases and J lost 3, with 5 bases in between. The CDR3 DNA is TGTGCCAGCAGCCCACACTACGAGCAGTACTTC. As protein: CASSPHYEQYF.

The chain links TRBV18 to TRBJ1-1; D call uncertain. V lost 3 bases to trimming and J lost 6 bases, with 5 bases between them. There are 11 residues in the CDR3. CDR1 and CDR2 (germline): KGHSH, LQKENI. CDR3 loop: CASSPGSEAFF. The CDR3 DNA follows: TGTGCCAGCTCACCCGGGTCTGAAGCTTTCTTT.

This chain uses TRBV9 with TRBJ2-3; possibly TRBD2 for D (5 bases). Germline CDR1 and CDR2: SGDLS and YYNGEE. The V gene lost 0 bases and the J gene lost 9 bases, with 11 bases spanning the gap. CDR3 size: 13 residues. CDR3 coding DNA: TGTGCCAGCAGCGTAGGTGGGAGTCTCACGCAGTATTTT. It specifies CASSVGGSLTQYF.

The CDR3 region is CASRFPRDRGRTYGYTF. Here the CDR3 DNA reads TGTGCCAGCAGATTTCCCCGGGACAGGGGGCGTACCTATGGCTACACCTTC. The J gene is TRBJ1-2, the V gene TRBV28; 12 bases align to TRBD1. The CDR3 consists of 17 residues. From germline, CDR1 is MDHEN and CDR2 SYDVKM. Germline trimming cut 6 bases from V and 4 bases from J; bases unmatched to any gene: 12.